This passage covers 21 T cell receptor beta chains from one sample sequenced in a study of blood T cell repertoires in COVID-19. The protocol was immunoSEQ multiplex PCR, while the TCRdb copy is restricted to in-frame clones and leaves out a portion. This table holds 150,000 to 170,000 clones, around three quarters found once. Sequencing used peripheral blood. The receptor set was obtained from an elderly man with acute or convalescent COVID-19.

This clone has only one observation. This chain connects TRBV15 to TRBJ2-2, with 9 bases matching TRBD1. Trimming removed 2 bases from V and 5 bases from J; junction bases left unmatched: 6. This CDR3 region has 16 residues. CDR1 and CDR2 from the germline V gene are LNHNV and YYDKDF (reference sequence). As DNA, the CDR3 is TGTGCCACCAGCAGAACCGGGACAGGGAGGACCGGGGAGCTGTTTTTT. Amino acids: CATSRTGTGRTGELFF.

The chain carries TRBV6-5 and TRBJ1-1; no reliable D call. This CDR3 region has 13 residues. CDR1 is MNHEY and CDR2 is SVGAGI in the germline V gene. V shed 2 bases and J shed 1 base, with 5 bases lying between them. This CDR3 is CASSYPGNTEAFF. The CDR3 coding sequence is TGTGCCAGCAGTTACCCGGGGAACACTGAAGCTTTCTTT.

The chain employs TRBV11-2 and TRBJ1-1; maybe TRBD1 (5 bases). CDR1 is SGHAT and CDR2 is FQNNGV in the germline V gene. Deletions cut 3 bases from V and 5 bases from J, with 10 bases between. The CDR3 loop spans 13 amino acids. This CDR3 is CASSFLGGTEAFF. CDR3 DNA sequence: TGTGCCAGCAGCTTCCTGGGGGGAACTGAAGCTTTCTTT.

The genes are TRBV7-2 and TRBJ1-1; 8 bases agree with TRBD1. The V and J ends lost 8 bases and 4 bases, in that order; junction bases with no gene match: 12. Germline V CDR1 and CDR2: SGHTA, FQGNSA. This CDR3 is built from 15 residues. DNA of the CDR3: TGTGCCAGCCTGCAAAGACAGGGGTCTGCCACTGAAGCTTTCTTT. Translated: CASLQRQGSATEAFF.

The CDR3 bases are TGTGCCAGCAGCTTCCGGGCCGGGGAGCTGTTTTTT. It translates to CASSFRAGELFF. The chain joins TRBV7-3 to TRBJ2-2; no clear D. Germline V gene sequence: CDR1 SGHTA, CDR2 FQGTGA. The CDR3 has 12 amino acids. Trimming cost V 3 bases and J 6 bases, with 5 bases left between them. Supplemented by reference TRBV7-3 and TRBJ2-2, the full variable domain reads GAGVSQTPSNKVTEKGKYVELRCDPISGHTALYWYRQSLGQGPEFLIYFQGTGAADDSGLPNDRFFAVRPEGSVSTLKIQRTERGDSAVYLCASSFRAGELFFGEGSRLTVL.

V gene TRBV7-2 combines with J gene TRBJ2-5; possible D gene TRBD2, 6 bases. V was shortened by 5 bases and J by 7 bases, with 17 bases between the two germline ends. There are 14 residues in the CDR3. Germline assignment: CDR1 SGHTA and CDR2 FQGNSA. The CDR3 DNA is TGTGCCAGCAGCCCTTCGGGACTCCTAACGACCCAGTACTTC. Amino acids: CASSPSGLLTTQYF.

The chain uses TRBV30 and TRBJ2-5, with 10 bases identical to TRBD2. V lost 0 bases and J lost 2; bases outside the gene matches: 6. The CDR3 contains 16 residues. Germline values: CDR1 GTSNPN, CDR2 SVGIG (reference sequence). The chain's CDR3 is CAWSVGVAGGQETQYF. As DNA, the CDR3 is TGTGCCTGGAGTGTGGGTGTAGCGGGGGGTCAAGAGACCCAGTACTTC.

The chain couples TRBV4-1 to TRBJ2-7; perhaps TRBD1 as D (6 bases). CDR3 length: 14 residues. Between the trimmed V and J ends, which lost 0 bases and 6 bases, there was a span of 12 bases. Per germline, CDR1 MGHRA and CDR2 YSYEKL. The CDR3 sequence is CASSQEQGTGEQYF. Written as DNA, the CDR3 is TGCGCCAGCAGCCAAGAGCAGGGGACCGGCGAGCAGTACTTC.

A word on this clone: Other DNA sequences in the sample encode the same CDR3. The V and J genes are TRBV3-1 (or the pseudogene TRBV3-2) and TRBJ2-5; D remains unclear. V was shortened by 3 bases and J by 1 base, with 9 bases between the two germline ends. Germline-derived CDR1 and CDR2 are LGHDT and YNNKEL (reference sequence). The CDR3 is made up of 14 amino acids. The CDR3 bases are TGTGCCAGCAGCCAGGGCCACCTCCAAGAGACCCAGTACTTC. This gives the protein CASSQGHLQETQYF.

The chain joins TRBV6-5 to TRBJ1-2; 8 positions match TRBD1. The CDR3 consists of 14 residues. V lost 5 bases and J lost 3; bases outside the gene matches: 5. Germline V gene sequence: CDR1 MNHEY, CDR2 SVGAGI. The CDR3 DNA is TGTGCCAGCAGTCCCCAGGGGGCCGACTATGGCTACACCTTC. It yields the protein CASSPQGADYGYTF.

The V call is TRBV12-3 or TRBV12-4, the J call TRBJ1-2, with D possibly TRBD1 on 6 matching bases. V was cut by 8 bases and J by 0 bases, with 10 bases left in between. The CDR3 is 13 amino acids. The CDR3 sequence: CASQAGANYGYTF. Here the CDR3 DNA reads TGTGCCAGCCAGGCAGGGGCTAACTATGGCTACACCTTC.

This chain connects TRBV19 to TRBJ2-2, with 11 nucleotides matching TRBD2. Germline CDR1 is LNHDA and CDR2 is SQIVND (reference sequence). Trimming took 3 bases from V and 5 from J; bases not matched to a gene: 8. This CDR3 region has 17 residues. CDR3: CASSILTLAGVTGELFF. CDR3 DNA sequence: TGTGCCAGTAGTATTCTTACACTAGCGGGGGTGACCGGGGAGCTGTTTTTT. Filled out from reference TRBV19 and TRBJ2-2, the complete variable domain reads DGGITQSPKYLFRKEGQNVTLSCEQNLNHDAMYWYRQDPGQGLRLIYYSQIVNDFQKGDIAEGYSVSREKKESFPLTVTSAQKNPTAFYLCASSILTLAGVTGELFFGEGSRLTVL.

The chain combines TRBV7-2 with TRBJ2-3; 8 nucleotides line up with TRBD2. Germline V gives CDR1 SGHTA, CDR2 FQGNSA. The trim removed 2 bases at V and 5 bases at J, leaving 9 bases unmatched. The CDR3 extends over 16 amino acids. The CDR3 is CASSLLSGGRVDTQYF. The CDR3 DNA is TGTGCCAGCAGCTTACTGTCGGGGGGGCGTGTAGATACGCAGTATTTT.

The chain carries TRBV11-1 and TRBJ2-1, with 11 bases matching TRBD1. Per the germline V gene, CDR1 is SGHAT and CDR2 is FQDESV (reference sequence). This CDR3 region has 15 residues. The V and J ends lost 1 base and 14 bases, in that order; junction bases with no gene match: 10. The CDR3 bases are TGTGCCAGCAGCTTAGTGGGACAGGGGGAATTTGGCAAGTTCTTC. Translation: CASSLVGQGEFGKFF.

The chain couples TRBV24-1 to TRBJ2-3; possibly TRBD2 for D (7 bases). This CDR3 has 14 amino acids. The germline V gene encodes CDR1 KGHDR and CDR2 SFDVKD. The germline V and J ends were trimmed by 4 bases and 6 bases, with 13 bases remaining between them. CDR3 loop: CATSDAGAGDTQYF. CDR3 DNA: TGTGCCACCAGTGACGCGGGGGCAGGGGATACGCAGTATTTT.

This clone was counted between two and nine times. J is TRBJ2-3 and V is TRBV5-1, with a tentative D call TRBD1 (6 bases). The CDR3 loop spans 16 amino acids. Per germline, CDR1 SGHRS and CDR2 YFSETQ. V was cut by 0 bases and J by 2 bases, with 13 bases left in between. CDR3 in DNA: TGCGCCAGCAGCTTGGATCCAGGGGACACCACAGATACGCAGTATTTT. Encoded protein: CASSLDPGDTTDTQYF.

Comments on this clone: Other DNA sequences from this sample encode an identical CDR3 as well. The CDR3 bases are TGTGCCAGCAGTGAAGTGGCAGGAGGCTATGGCTACACCTTC. It codes for CASSEVAGGYGYTF. The chain has TRBV2 and TRBJ1-2; no firm D call. Germline loops: CDR1 SNHLY, CDR2 FYNNEI. The V gene lost 1 base and the J gene lost 4 bases, with 10 bases spanning the gap. CDR3 length equals 14 residues.

The chain combines TRBV10-3 with TRBJ2-2, with TRBD1 matching 7 bases. Trimming removed 3 bases from V and 6 bases from J; junction bases left unmatched: 10. CDR3 length: 16 residues. Germline V lookup: CDR1 ENHRY, CDR2 SYGVKD. The CDR3 loop reads CAISDRTGVGAGELFF. The CDR3 nucleotides read TGTGCCATCAGTGATCGTACAGGGGTTGGAGCCGGGGAGCTGTTTTTT.

The chain links TRBV27 to TRBJ2-3; 9 bases are shared with TRBD2. V dropped 8 bases and J dropped 0; count of bases not matched to a gene: 9. This CDR3 is built from 16 residues. Germline V lookup: CDR1 MNHEY, CDR2 SMNVEV (reference sequence). CDR3 protein: CASRRGRGGSTDTQYF. DNA of the CDR3: TGTGCCAGCCGTCGTGGGCGGGGGGGCAGCACAGATACGCAGTATTTT.

The chain links TRBV19 to TRBJ1-2; D uncertain. Per germline, CDR1 LNHDA and CDR2 SQIVND (reference sequence). V was cut by 4 bases and J by 4 bases, with 16 bases left in between. The CDR3 spans 15 residues. The DNA of the CDR3 is TGTGCCAGTAGTACCTCCTATAATCGTGTCTATGGCTACACCTTC. This encodes CASSTSYNRVYGYTF.

This rearrangement joins TRBV6-5 to TRBJ2-5; 7 bases are a match to TRBD1. V was pared by 0 bases and J by 4 bases, with 5 bases of the junction left unmatched. The germline V gene has CDR1 MNHEY and CDR2 SVGAGI. The CDR3 length is 15 residues. The CDR3 sequence is CASSYSPTGLETQYF. DNA of the CDR3: TGTGCCAGCAGTTACTCACCGACAGGGTTAGAGACCCAGTACTTC.